The present T cell receptor (beta chain) was sequenced within a study of CD8+ T cells in alopecia areata. Whole-study context: At a dose of 5 to 10 mg twice daily, oral tofacitinib was given to treated patients.

Study findings and constraints: It was lesional scalp, especially alopecia totalis/universalis, that showed higher clonality than normal scalp.

Notes on this clone: Its antigen remains unknown.

Sorting of PBMCs yielded the CD4+ and CD8+ T cells. The CDR3 is made up of 14 amino acids. Germline V gene sequence: CDR1 SEHNR, CDR2 FQNEAQ (reference sequence). V was cut by 3 bases and J by 0 bases, with 6 bases left in between. RNA extraction was followed by reverse transcription into cDNA, which acted as the sequencing template. TCRdb keeps only in-frame clones here, not all; method: immunoSEQ multiplex PCR. The sample includes about 150,000 clones, roughly 50% seen only once; the top ten take more than 6.5%. The clonotype comes from a human donor with alopecia areata. The rearrangement joins TRBV7-9 to TRBJ2-1, with no clear D. Sequences were obtained from CD4+ T cells sorted from blood. The CDR3 sequence is CASSLDSSYNEQFF. DNA for the CDR3: TGTGCCAGCAGCTTGGATAGCTCCTACAATGAGCAGTTCTTC.